These T cell receptor beta chains were read from a single sample in a study of blood T cell repertoires in COVID-19. The protocol was immunoSEQ multiplex PCR, while the TCRdb copy is restricted to in-frame clones and leaves out a portion. The data contain hundreds of thousands of clones, 90% of them singletons. The sample comprised PBMCs or T cells enriched from blood (not recorded which). Source of these receptors: a man younger than 45 who had been exposed to COVID-19. Both conserved end residues are part of each CDR3. The D gene is left open where the match is weak. Size is omitted from some rows. Given values are once, few, many or a class for expanded clones.

v_gene,d_gene,len,abundance,j_gene,CDR3nt,CDR3aa
TRBV2,.,18,.,TRBJ1-4,TGTGCCAGCAGACAAAGGGGGTTTGCCGGCTTGACTAATGAAAAACTGTTTTTT,CASRQRGFAGLTNEKLFF
TRBV10-1,.,13,.,TRBJ2-3,TGCGCCAGCAGTGCTGGGGGGAGCGATACGCAGTATTTT,CASSAGGSDTQYF
TRBV27,.,15,.,TRBJ2-7,TGTGCCAGCAGTTTTAGTGGCGGGGGCACGGGAGAGCAGTACTTC,CASSFSGGGTGEQYF
TRBV10-3,TRBD1,11,.,TRBJ2-7,TGTGCCGGGACAGGCCCCTACGAGCAGTACTTC,CAGTGPYEQYF
TRBV4-2,TRBD2,20,.,TRBJ2-1,TGTGCCAGCAGCCAAGATAGGGCTAGCGGGGGGCCGAGCTCCTACAATGAGCAGTTCTTC,CASSQDRASGGPSSYNEQFF
TRBV1,.,15,.,TRBJ1-2,TGCACCAGCAGCCAAGATGGCGGTTCACCTTATGGCTACACCTTC,CTSSQDGGSPYGYTF
TRBV7-9,TRBD1,13,.,TRBJ1-2,TGTGCCAGCAGCCTAGACAGGGCAAGCGGCTACACCTTC,CASSLDRASGYTF
TRBV9,TRBD1,13,.,TRBJ1-2,TGTGCCAGCAGCGAGCAGGGGGCGTATGGCTACACCTTC,CASSEQGAYGYTF
TRBV27,.,15,once,TRBJ2-6,TGTGCCACCTGGGGCCTCCGTTATGGGGCCAACGTCCTGACTTTC,CATWGLRYGANVLTF
TRBV5-1,.,14,once,TRBJ2-3,TGCGCCAGCAGCTTGGCGGGTCTTAGGGATACGCAGTATTTT,CASSLAGLRDTQYF
TRBV7-6,TRBD1,16,once,TRBJ2-2,TGTGCCAGCAGCTTAGCCCGGGACAGGCACACCGGGGAGCTGTTTTTT,CASSLARDRHTGELFF
TRBV29-1,TRBD1,14,.,TRBJ1-2,TGCAGCGTTACAGGGGCCTTAGCTAACTATGGCTACACCTTC,CSVTGALANYGYTF
TRBV5-1,TRBD1,17,.,TRBJ2-2,TGCGCCAGCAGCACCCCGACAGGGGGCGGTGGCGGCGGGGAGCTGTTTTTT,CASSTPTGGGGGGELFF
TRBV7-9,.,13,.,TRBJ1-4,TGTGCCAGCAGCCCCGTCACTAATGAAAAACTGTTTTTT,CASSPVTNEKLFF
TRBV5-6,TRBD1,16,.,TRBJ2-2,TGTGCCAGCAGCGAAACAACCGGGACAGGGGCCGGGGAGCTGTTTTTT,CASSETTGTGAGELFF
TRBV14,TRBD1,13,.,TRBJ1-2,TGTGCCAGCAGTCGAGACAGGGTGTCAGACTACACCTTC,CASSRDRVSDYTF
TRBV6-4,TRBD1,14,.,TRBJ2-3,TGTGCCAGCAGTTACAGGGGTGGGGCAGATACGCAGTATTTT,CASSYRGGADTQYF
TRBV24-1,TRBD1,15,.,TRBJ1-4,TGTGCCACCAGCCTACAGGGGGCAACTAATGAAAAACTGTTTTTT,CATSLQGATNEKLFF
TRBV18,.,12,few,TRBJ1-2,TGTGCCAGCTCGCCGGGGGGAATCGGCTACACCTTC,CASSPGGIGYTF
TRBV3-1/TRBV3-2,TRBD2,17,.,TRBJ2-3,TGTGCCAGCAGCCAATTAGCAGCGGGGGGACATCAAGATACGCAGTATTTT,CASSQLAAGGHQDTQYF
TRBV6-1,TRBD2,20,.,TRBJ2-1,TGTGCCAGCAGTGGCAATAGCGGGGGCCGTAGTCAGGGGATTTACAATGAGCAGTTCTTC,CASSGNSGGRSQGIYNEQFF
TRBV10-3,TRBD1,15,.,TRBJ2-7,TGTGCCATCAGTGCTTATGACAGGGGCGCCTACGAGCAGTACTTC,CAISAYDRGAYEQYF
TRBV24-1,TRBD1,19,.,TRBJ1-5,TGTGCCACCAGTGATCCGGGCAGGGGGCCCTTATGGAGCAATCAGCCCCAGCATTTT,CATSDPGRGPLWSNQPQHF
TRBV6-5,.,14,.,TRBJ1-1,TGTGCCAGCAGTCCGATCTCAGAGGTCCCAGAAGCTTTCTTT,CASSPISEVPEAFF
TRBV29-1,.,15,.,TRBJ1-4,TGCAGCGTTACTACTGCGGGGGTGGCTAATGAAAAACTGTTTTTT,CSVTTAGVANEKLFF
TRBV25-1,TRBD1,15,.,TRBJ1-1,TGTGCCAGCACCCCGTCGGACAGGGGACCTGTTGAAGCTTTCTTT,CASTPSDRGPVEAFF
TRBV19,TRBD2,12,.,TRBJ2-7,TGTGCCAGTAGTTCCTTAGCGGGACAACTTTACTTC,CASSSLAGQLYF
TRBV3-1/TRBV3-2,.,14,.,TRBJ2-7,TGTGCCAGCAGCCTCAGGTCCGGGAGCTACGAGCAGTACTTC,CASSLRSGSYEQYF
TRBV6-5,.,15,.,TRBJ2-1,TGTGCCAGCAGGGAGGGCATAGAGTTATACAATGAGCAGTTCTTC,CASREGIELYNEQFF
TRBV11-3,.,16,few,TRBJ2-3,TGTGCCAGCAGGAAAAACGGGGGAACTAGCACAGATACGCAGTATTTT,CASRKNGGTSTDTQYF
TRBV5-1,.,14,.,TRBJ1-2,TGCGCCAGCAGCTTGGGACTCACAGGAGATGGCTACACCTTC,CASSLGLTGDGYTF
TRBV12-5,.,18,once,TRBJ1-1,TGTGCTAGTGGTTTTGCACTAGGCGGGGGGCAGGAGAACACTGAAGCTTTCTTT,CASGFALGGGQENTEAFF
TRBV2,TRBD1,15,.,TRBJ1-2,TGTGCCAGCAACCCGGGACAGGGCCCGTTTGGAGGCTACACCTTC,CASNPGQGPFGGYTF
TRBV11-2,TRBD2,14,.,TRBJ2-5,TGTGCCAGCAGCCCTACTAGCGGGGGAGAGACCCAGTACTTC,CASSPTSGGETQYF
TRBV5-1,.,15,.,TRBJ1-6,TGCGCCAGCAGCTTCGGACAACAGATAATTTCACCCCTCCACTTT,CASSFGQQIISPLHF
TRBV4-1,TRBD2,18,.,TRBJ2-3,TGCGCCAGCAGCCAAGGGCGGGGGACTAGGGGGTTAGTGGATACGCAGTATTTT,CASSQGRGTRGLVDTQYF
TRBV12-3/TRBV12-4,.,13,once,TRBJ1-2,TGTGCCAGCAGATTAAGAACAACCGTGGGCTACACCTTC,CASRLRTTVGYTF
TRBV6-5,.,13,.,TRBJ1-3,TGTGCCAGCAGCCAGGGGCCCCAAAACACCATATATTTT,CASSQGPQNTIYF
TRBV19,TRBD1,13,.,TRBJ1-1,TGTGCCAGTAGTATCCGACAGGGGCCTGGAGCTTTCTTT,CASSIRQGPGAFF
TRBV15,.,13,.,TRBJ2-2,TGTGCCACATCGGGACAGAACACCGGGGAGCTGTTTTTT,CATSGQNTGELFF
TRBV27,TRBD1,16,once,TRBJ1-5,TGTGCCAGCAGGACACTTACGACAGGGTCACCCCAGCCCCAGCATTTT,CASRTLTTGSPQPQHF
TRBV11-2,.,15,.,TRBJ1-3,TGTGCCAGCAGCTTAGAGGCCGGGGTAGGAAACACCATATATTTT,CASSLEAGVGNTIYF
TRBV12-3/TRBV12-4,.,12,.,TRBJ1-3,TGTGCCGAAGGGGACTCTGGAAACACCATATATTTT,CAEGDSGNTIYF
TRBV19,TRBD2,15,.,TRBJ2-1,TGTGCCAGTAGTATAAAGGCTAGCGGGGGCTATGAGCAGTTCTTC,CASSIKASGGYEQFF
TRBV18,TRBD2,17,.,TRBJ2-1,TGTGCCAGCTCACCCCCTAGCGGGGGGGCTTCCTACAATGAGCAGTTCTTC,CASSPPSGGASYNEQFF
TRBV11-2,.,14,.,TRBJ2-2,TGTGCCAGCAGCGCGACGACTAGTCCCGGGGAGCTGTTTTTT,CASSATTSPGELFF
TRBV5-1,.,13,.,TRBJ1-6,TGCGCCAGCAGCTGGGACTGGGATTCACCCCTCCACTTT,CASSWDWDSPLHF
TRBV27,.,14,once,TRBJ1-6,TGTGCCAGCAGTTTGGCGGGGCCTAATTCACCCCTCCACTTT,CASSLAGPNSPLHF
TRBV2,.,14,few,TRBJ1-5,TGTGCCAGCACCCCGGACACACTTATTCAGCCCCAGCATTTT,CASTPDTLIQPQHF
TRBV6-5,TRBD1,14,.,TRBJ2-5,TGTGCCAGCAGTTCTGACAGGGGCCTAGGGACCCAGTACTTC,CASSSDRGLGTQYF
TRBV5-1,.,16,.,TRBJ1-6,TGCGCCAGCAGCTCATCGGTTGGGTGGGGGGATTCACCCCTCCACTTT,CASSSSVGWGDSPLHF
TRBV6-1,.,14,.,TRBJ1-3,TGTGCCAGCAGTGAGGGGGCAGTAGGAAACACCATATATTTT,CASSEGAVGNTIYF
TRBV27,TRBD1,12,few,TRBJ1-2,TGTGCCAGCGGACAGGGGCCTTATGGCTACACCTTC,CASGQGPYGYTF